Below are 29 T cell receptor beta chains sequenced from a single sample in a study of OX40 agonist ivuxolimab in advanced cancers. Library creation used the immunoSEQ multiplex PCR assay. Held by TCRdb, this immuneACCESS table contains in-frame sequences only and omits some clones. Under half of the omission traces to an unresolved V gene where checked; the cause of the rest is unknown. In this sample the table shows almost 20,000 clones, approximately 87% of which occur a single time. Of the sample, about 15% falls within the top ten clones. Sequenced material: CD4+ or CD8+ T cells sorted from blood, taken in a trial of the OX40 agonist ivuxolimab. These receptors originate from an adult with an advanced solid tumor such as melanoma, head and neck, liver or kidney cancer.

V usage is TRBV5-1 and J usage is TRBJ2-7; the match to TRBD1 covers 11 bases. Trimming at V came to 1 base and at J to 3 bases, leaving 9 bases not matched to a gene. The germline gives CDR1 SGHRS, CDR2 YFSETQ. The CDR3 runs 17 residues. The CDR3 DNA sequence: TGCGCCAGCAGCTTGCGAGGACAGGGGGCGTGGGTCTACGAGCAGTACTTC. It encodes CASSLRGQGAWVYEQYF.

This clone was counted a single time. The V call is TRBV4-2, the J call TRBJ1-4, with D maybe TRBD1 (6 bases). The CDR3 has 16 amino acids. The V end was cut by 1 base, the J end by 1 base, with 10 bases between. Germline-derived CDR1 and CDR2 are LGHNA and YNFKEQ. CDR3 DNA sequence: TGTGCCAGCAGCCAAGGACTACAGGGAACTAATGAAAAACTGTTTTTT. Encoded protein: CASSQGLQGTNEKLFF.

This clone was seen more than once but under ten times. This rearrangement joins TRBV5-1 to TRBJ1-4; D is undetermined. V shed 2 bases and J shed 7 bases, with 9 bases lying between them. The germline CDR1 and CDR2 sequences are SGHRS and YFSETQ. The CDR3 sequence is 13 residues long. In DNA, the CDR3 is TGCGCCAGCAGCTTAGATCCCGCTGAAAAACTGTTTTTT. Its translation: CASSLDPAEKLFF.

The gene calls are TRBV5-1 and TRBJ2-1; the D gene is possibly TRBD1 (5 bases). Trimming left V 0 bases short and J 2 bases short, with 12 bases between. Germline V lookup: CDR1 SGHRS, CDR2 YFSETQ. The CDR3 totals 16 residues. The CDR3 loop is CASSLARGRAYNEQFF. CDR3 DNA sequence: TGCGCCAGCAGCTTGGCTAGGGGAAGGGCCTACAATGAGCAGTTCTTC.

DNA for the CDR3: TGTGCCAGCAGCTTAGGGCTAGCGGGAGGGGGCACAGATACGCAGTATTTT. Translated, it gives CASSLGLAGGGTDTQYF. The V call is TRBV7-9, the J call TRBJ2-3; 12 bases fit TRBD2. The CDR3 runs to 17 residues. The germline V gene encodes CDR1 SEHNR and CDR2 FQNEAQ (reference sequence). With V trimmed by 1 base and J by 1 base, 3 bases remained unmatched.

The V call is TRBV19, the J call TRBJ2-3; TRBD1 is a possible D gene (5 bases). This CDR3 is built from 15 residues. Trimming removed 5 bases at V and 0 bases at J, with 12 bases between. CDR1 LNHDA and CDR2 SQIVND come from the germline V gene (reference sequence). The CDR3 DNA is TGTGCCAGTAGTGATCAGGGTCATAGCACAGATACGCAGTATTTT. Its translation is CASSDQGHSTDTQYF. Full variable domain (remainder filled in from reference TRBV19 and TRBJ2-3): DGGITQSPKYLFRKEGQNVTLSCEQNLNHDAMYWYRQDPGQGLRLIYYSQIVNDFQKGDIAEGYSVSREKKESFPLTVTSAQKNPTAFYLCASSDQGHSTDTQYFGPGTRLTVL.

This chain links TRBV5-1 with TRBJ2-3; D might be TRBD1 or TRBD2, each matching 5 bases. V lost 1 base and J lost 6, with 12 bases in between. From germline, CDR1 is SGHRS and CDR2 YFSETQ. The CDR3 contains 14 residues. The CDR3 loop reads CASSLSGPGDTQYF. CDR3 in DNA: TGCGCCAGCAGCTTGAGCGGTCCAGGGGATACGCAGTATTTT.

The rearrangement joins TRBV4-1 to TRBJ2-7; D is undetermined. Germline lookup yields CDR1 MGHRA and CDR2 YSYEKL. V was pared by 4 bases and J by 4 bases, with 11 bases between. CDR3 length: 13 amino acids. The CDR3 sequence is CASSPSSAYEQYF. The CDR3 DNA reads TGCGCCAGCAGCCCTTCTTCAGCGTACGAGCAGTACTTC.

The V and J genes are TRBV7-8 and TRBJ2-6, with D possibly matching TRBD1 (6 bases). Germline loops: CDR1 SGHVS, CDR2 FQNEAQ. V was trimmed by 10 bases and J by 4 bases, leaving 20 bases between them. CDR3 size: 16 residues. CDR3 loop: CATANRVTAGANVLTF. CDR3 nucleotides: TGTGCCACTGCGAACAGGGTAACTGCCGGGGCCAACGTCCTGACTTTC.

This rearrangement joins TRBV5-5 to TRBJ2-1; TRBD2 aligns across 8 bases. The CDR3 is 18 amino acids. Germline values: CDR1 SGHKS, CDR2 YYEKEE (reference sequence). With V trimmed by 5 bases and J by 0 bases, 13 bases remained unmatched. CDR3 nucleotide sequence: TGTGCCAGCAGTATCCGGACTAGCCAAATTAGCTCCTACAATGAGCAGTTCTTC. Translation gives CASSIRTSQISSYNEQFF.

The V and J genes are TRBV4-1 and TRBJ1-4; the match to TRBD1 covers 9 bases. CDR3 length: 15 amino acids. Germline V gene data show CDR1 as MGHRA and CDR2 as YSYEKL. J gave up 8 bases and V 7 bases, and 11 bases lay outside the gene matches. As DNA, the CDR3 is TGCGCCAGCACCCTTTTACAGGGGGCGCGAGAAAAACTGTTTTTT. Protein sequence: CASTLLQGAREKLFF.

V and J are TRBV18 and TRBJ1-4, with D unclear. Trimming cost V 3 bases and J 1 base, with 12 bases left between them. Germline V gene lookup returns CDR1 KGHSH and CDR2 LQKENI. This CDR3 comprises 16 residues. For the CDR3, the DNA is TGTGCCAGCTCACCCCGGGCGGGTGAAACTAATGAAAAACTGTTTTTT. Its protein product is CASSPRAGETNEKLFF.

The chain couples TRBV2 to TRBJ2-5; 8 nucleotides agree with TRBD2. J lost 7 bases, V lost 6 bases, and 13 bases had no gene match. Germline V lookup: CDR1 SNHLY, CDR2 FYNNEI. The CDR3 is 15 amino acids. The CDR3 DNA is TGTGCCAGCAGCGAACTGAACGGGGGGGATGGGACCCAGTACTTC. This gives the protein CASSELNGGDGTQYF.

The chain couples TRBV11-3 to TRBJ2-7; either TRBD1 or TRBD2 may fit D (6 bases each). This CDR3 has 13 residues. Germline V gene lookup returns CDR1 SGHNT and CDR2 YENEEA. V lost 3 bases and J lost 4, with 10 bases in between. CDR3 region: CASSLGGPYEQYF. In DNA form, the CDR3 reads TGTGCCAGCAGCTTGGGGGGCCCGTACGAGCAGTACTTC.

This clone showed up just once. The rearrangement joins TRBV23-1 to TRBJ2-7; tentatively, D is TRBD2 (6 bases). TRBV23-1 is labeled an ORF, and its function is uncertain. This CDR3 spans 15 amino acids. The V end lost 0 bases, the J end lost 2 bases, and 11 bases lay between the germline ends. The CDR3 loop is CASSQSVGSPYEQYF. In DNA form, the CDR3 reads TGCGCCAGCAGTCAATCTGTCGGGAGCCCCTACGAGCAGTACTTC.

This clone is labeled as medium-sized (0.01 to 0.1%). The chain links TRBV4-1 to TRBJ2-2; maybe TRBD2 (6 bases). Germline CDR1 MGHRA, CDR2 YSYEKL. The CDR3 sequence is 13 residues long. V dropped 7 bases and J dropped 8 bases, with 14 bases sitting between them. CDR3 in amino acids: CASTSGGPGELFF. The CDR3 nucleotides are TGCGCCAGCACCAGTGGAGGGCCTGGGGAGCTGTTTTTT.

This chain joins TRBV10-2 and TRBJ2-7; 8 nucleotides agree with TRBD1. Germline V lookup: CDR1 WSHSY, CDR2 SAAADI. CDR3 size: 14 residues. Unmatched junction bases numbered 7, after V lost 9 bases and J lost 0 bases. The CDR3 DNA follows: TGCGCCAGTAAAGCCGGGACAGGCTCCTACGAGCAGTACTTC. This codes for CASKAGTGSYEQYF.

The CDR3 nucleotides are TGTGCCATCAGGAGGGGGGACACTCACCATTCACCCCTCCACTTT. It is translated as CAIRRGDTHHSPLHF. This chain uses TRBV10-3 with TRBJ1-6, with D maybe TRBD1 (6 bases). Germline assignment: CDR1 ENHRY and CDR2 SYGVKD. V lost 6 bases and J lost 8, with 17 bases in between. The CDR3 contains 15 residues.

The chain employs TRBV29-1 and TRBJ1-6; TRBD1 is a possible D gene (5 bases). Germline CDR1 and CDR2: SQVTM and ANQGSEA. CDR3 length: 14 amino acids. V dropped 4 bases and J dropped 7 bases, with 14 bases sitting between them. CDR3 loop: CSVASGTGNSPLHF. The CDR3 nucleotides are TGCAGCGTTGCGTCAGGGACTGGGAATTCACCCCTCCACTTT.

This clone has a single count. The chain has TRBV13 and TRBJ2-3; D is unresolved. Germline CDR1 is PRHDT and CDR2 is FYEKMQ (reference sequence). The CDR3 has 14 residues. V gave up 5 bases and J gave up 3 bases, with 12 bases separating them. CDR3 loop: CASSKAVGTDTQYF. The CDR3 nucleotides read TGTGCCAGCAGCAAAGCTGTGGGGACAGATACGCAGTATTTT.

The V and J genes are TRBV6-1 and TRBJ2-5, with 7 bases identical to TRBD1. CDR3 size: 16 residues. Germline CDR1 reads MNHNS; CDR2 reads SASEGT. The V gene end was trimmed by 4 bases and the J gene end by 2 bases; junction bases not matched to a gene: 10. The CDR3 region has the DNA TGTGCCAGCAGTGCTGTGAAGGGACAGACTCAAGAGACCCAGTACTTC. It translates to CASSAVKGQTQETQYF.

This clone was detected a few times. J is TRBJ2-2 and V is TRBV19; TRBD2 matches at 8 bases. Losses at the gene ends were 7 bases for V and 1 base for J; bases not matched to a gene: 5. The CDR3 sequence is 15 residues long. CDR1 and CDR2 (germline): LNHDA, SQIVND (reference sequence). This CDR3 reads CASKAGAKNTGELFF. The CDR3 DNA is TGTGCCAGTAAAGCGGGGGCTAAGAACACCGGGGAGCTGTTTTTT.

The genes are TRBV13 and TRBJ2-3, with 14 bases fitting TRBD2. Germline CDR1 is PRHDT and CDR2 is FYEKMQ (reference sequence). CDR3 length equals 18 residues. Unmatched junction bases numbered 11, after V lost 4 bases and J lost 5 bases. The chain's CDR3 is CASSSTTSGGALGDTQYF. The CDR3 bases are TGTGCCAGCAGCTCCACGACTAGCGGGGGGGCCTTGGGAGATACGCAGTATTTT.

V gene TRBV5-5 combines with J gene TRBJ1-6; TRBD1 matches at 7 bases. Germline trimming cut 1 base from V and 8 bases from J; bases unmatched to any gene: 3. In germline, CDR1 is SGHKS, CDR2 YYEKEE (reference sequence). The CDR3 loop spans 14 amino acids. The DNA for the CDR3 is TGTGCCAGCAGCTTGAGACAGGGAGATTCACCCCTCCACTTT. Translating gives CASSLRQGDSPLHF. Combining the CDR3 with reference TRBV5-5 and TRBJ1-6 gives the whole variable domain DAGVTQSPTHLIKTRGQQVTLRCSPISGHKSVSWYQQVLGQGPQFIFQYYEKEERGRGNFPDRFSARQFPNYSSELNVNALLLGDSALYLCASSLRQGDSPLHFGNGTRLTVT.

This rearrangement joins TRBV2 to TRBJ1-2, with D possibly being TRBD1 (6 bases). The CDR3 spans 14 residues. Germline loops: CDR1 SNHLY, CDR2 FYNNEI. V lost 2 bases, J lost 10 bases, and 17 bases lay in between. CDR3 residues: CASSERTRMGAYTF. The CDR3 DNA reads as TGTGCCAGCAGTGAAAGGACTCGCATGGGGGCCTACACCTTC.

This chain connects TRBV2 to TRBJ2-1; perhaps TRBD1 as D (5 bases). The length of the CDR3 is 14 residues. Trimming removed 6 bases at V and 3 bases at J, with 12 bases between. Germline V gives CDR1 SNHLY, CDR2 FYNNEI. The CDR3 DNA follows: TGTGCCAGCAGAGGACAAAGACTCTACAATGAGCAGTTCTTC. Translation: CASRGQRLYNEQFF.

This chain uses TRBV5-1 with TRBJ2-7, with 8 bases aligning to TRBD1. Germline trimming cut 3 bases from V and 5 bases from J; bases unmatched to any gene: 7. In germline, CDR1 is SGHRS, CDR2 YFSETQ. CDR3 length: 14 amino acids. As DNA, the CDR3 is TGCGCCAGCAGCTGGAACAGGGGGGACGACGAGCAGTACTTC. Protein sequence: CASSWNRGDDEQYF. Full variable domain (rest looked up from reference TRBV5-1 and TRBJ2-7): KAGVTQTPRYLIKTRGQQVTLSCSPISGHRSVSWYQQTPGQGLQFLFEYFSETQRNKGNFPGRFSGRQFSNSRSEMNVSTLELGDSALYLCASSWNRGDDEQYFGPGTRLTVT.

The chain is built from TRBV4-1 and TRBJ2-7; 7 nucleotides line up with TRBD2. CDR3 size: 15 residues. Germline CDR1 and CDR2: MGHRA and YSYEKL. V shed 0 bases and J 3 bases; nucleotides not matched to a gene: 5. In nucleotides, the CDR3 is TGCGCCAGCAGCCAAGAAGGACTAGGCTACTACGAGCAGTACTTC. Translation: CASSQEGLGYYEQYF.

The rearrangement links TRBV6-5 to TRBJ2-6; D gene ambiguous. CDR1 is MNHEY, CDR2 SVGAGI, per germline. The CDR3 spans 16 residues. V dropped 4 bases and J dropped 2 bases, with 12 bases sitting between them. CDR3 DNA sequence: TGTGCCAGCAGTTTCTCTCTTGAAGCTGGGGCCAACGTCCTGACTTTC. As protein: CASSFSLEAGANVLTF.